The entry below describes one T cell receptor (beta chain). The protocol was immunoSEQ multiplex PCR, while the TCRdb copy is restricted to in-frame clones and leaves out a portion. The sample gives over 150,000 clones, 85% to 90% of which show up once; roughly 6.2% is in the top ten. Germline values: CDR1 SGHAT, CDR2 FQNNGV. CDR3 length: 17 amino acids. The V segment lost 1 base and the J segment 1 base; nucleotides outside the gene matches: 8. The data derive from a study of blood T cell repertoires in COVID-19. The source of this sequence is a man aged 40-49 years who had recovered from COVID-19. This chain uses TRBV11-2 with TRBJ1-1; 8 nucleotides agree with TRBD1. The sequenced sample consisted of PBMCs or T cells enriched from blood (not recorded which). The CDR3 protein is CASSLGPTGERNTEAFF. For the CDR3, the DNA is TGTGCCAGCAGCTTAGGACCGACAGGGGAAAGGAACACTGAAGCTTTCTTT.